Given below is one T cell receptor (beta chain) in context. Its specificity is not known. The CDR3 runs to 15 residues. V was shortened by 0 bases and J by 7 bases, with 13 bases between the two germline ends. The germline V gene has CDR1 LGHNA and CDR2 YSLEER. 60 Vbeta and 13 Jbeta primers were used in PCR. Sequenced by immunoSEQ multiplex PCR; TCRdb stores in-frame clones only, minus some. This specimen shows some 130,000 clones; the ten leading clones hold approximately 1.7%. The sample comes from a study of cytomegalovirus exposure and HLA in healthy donors. Overall study findings and caveats: An observed cluster of highly shared sequence variants was recorded as a likely sequencing artifact. It was reported in a later analysis that an Asian-associated ancestry cluster showed fewer N-insertions than the approximately 670-donor mean. An apparent linkage of common viral pathogens to several of the most significant clusters emerged in a later analysis. In a later analysis, around 18,000 TCR beta sequences were associated with HLA alleles at 0.05 false discovery rate.

The V gene is TRBV4-3, the J gene TRBJ1-5; D remains unclear. The specimen was PBMCs. The TCR comes from a man younger than 35 in good health and CMV-seronegative. The DNA for the CDR3 is TGCGCCAGCAGCCAAGATTGGGGAGACGGACAGCCCCAGCATTTT. Translated, it gives CASSQDWGDGQPQHF.